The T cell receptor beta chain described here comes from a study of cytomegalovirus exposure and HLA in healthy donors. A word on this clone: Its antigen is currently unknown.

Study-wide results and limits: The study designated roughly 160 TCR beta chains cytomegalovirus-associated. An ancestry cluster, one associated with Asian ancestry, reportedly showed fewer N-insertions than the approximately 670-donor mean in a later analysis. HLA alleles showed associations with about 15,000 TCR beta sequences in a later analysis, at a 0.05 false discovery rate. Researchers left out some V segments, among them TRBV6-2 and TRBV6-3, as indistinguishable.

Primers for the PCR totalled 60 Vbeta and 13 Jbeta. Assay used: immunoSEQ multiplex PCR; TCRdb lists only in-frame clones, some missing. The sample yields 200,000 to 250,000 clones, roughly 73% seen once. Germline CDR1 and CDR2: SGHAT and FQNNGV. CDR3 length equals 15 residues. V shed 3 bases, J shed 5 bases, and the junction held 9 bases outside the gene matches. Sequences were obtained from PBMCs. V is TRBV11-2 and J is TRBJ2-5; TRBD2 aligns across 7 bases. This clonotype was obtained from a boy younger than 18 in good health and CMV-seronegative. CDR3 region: CASSFPGLRRETQYF. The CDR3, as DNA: TGTGCCAGCAGCTTTCCGGGACTACGGAGGGAGACCCAGTACTTC.